A selection of T cell receptor beta chains follows, all from one sample in a study of T cell responses to AZD1222 COVID-19 vaccine. The method was immunoSEQ multiplex PCR; TCRdb's version includes in-frame clones alone and lacks a portion of them. Found here are some 60,000 clones, around three quarters of them singletons; the top ten hold more than 3%. The sample was peripheral blood, taken 28 days after the second AZD1222 dose. These receptors originate from an adult who received the AZD1222 COVID-19 vaccine. The CDR3 runs from the conserved cysteine through the conserved F or W. The order of the fields is V gene, J gene, D gene, clone size, CDR3 DNA, CDR3 protein. The D gene is left open where the match is weak. Only some rows state a clone size, as once, few, many or a class for expanded clones.

>TRBV11-2|TRBJ1-1|NA|NA
TGTGCCAGCAGCTTAGAGTCCGGTCTCACTGAAGCTTTCTTT
CASSLESGLTEAFF
>TRBV6-2/TRBV6-3|TRBJ1-6|NA|NA
TGTGCCAGCAGTTACGGACAAAATAATTCACCCCTCCACTTT
CASSYGQNNSPLHF
>TRBV6-5|TRBJ1-1|TRBD1|NA
TGTGCCAGCAGCAAATCCACAGGGGTTGAAGCTTTCTTT
CASSKSTGVEAFF
>TRBV6-5|TRBJ1-5|TRBD1|once
TGTGCCAGCAGTTTGGGACAGGGTGATCAGCCCCAGCATTTT
CASSLGQGDQPQHF
>TRBV2|TRBJ1-2|NA|NA
TGTGCCAGCAGTGAAGCGGCAGGACACTATGGCTACACCTTC
CASSEAAGHYGYTF
>TRBV6-5|TRBJ1-3|NA|NA
TGTGCCAGCAGTTACGATTATTCCTCCTCTGGAAACACCATATATTTT
CASSYDYSSSGNTIYF
>TRBV6-5|TRBJ1-4|TRBD1|NA
TGTGCCAGCAGTTACTCGATCCACAGGGGGGTTGAAAAACTGTTTTTT
CASSYSIHRGVEKLFF
>TRBV12-3/TRBV12-4|TRBJ2-1|NA|NA
TGTGCCAGCAGTCCTATCGGGACTCCGCAGCAGTTCTTC
CASSPIGTPQQFF
>TRBV11-3|TRBJ1-5|NA|NA
TGTGCCAGCAGCTTAAAGGTCGGTCAGCCCCAGCATTTT
CASSLKVGQPQHF
>TRBV5-1|TRBJ1-2|NA|once
TGCGCCAGCAGCTTGGCTTGGGAATTCGGGGGCTACACCTTC
CASSLAWEFGGYTF
>TRBV10-3|TRBJ1-1|NA|NA
TGTGCCATCAGTGATGTTTACGGGACCGCATCAAACACTGAAGCTTTCTTT
CAISDVYGTASNTEAFF
>TRBV19|TRBJ2-5|TRBD1|NA
TGTGCCAGTAGTTATACAGGGGGAGAGACCCAGTACTTC
CASSYTGGETQYF
>TRBV19|TRBJ1-5|NA|NA
TGTGCCAGTAGTATAGAGGGGATCTATAGCAATCAGCCCCAGCATTTT
CASSIEGIYSNQPQHF
>TRBV7-3|TRBJ2-1|NA|once
TGTGCCAGCAGCTTGAATGGGGGGGCGAAAGATGAGCAGTTCTTC
CASSLNGGAKDEQFF
>TRBV3-1/TRBV3-2|TRBJ2-3|TRBD1|NA
TGTGCCAGCAGCTCCCATGACAGGGGAAGCACAGATACGCAGTATTTT
CASSSHDRGSTDTQYF
>TRBV5-1|TRBJ1-1|TRBD1|NA
TGCGCCAGCAGCTTGGATGGCAGGGGGGATAGAACTGAAGCTTTCTTT
CASSLDGRGDRTEAFF
>TRBV12-5|TRBJ2-1|TRBD1|NA
TGTGCTAGTGGTTTGGTCCTACAGGGGATCCACAATGAGCAGTTCTTC
CASGLVLQGIHNEQFF
>TRBV6-5|TRBJ1-4|NA|NA
TGTGCCAGCACTTCGGGGGGGGGCGATGAAAAACTGTTTTTT
CASTSGGGDEKLFF
>TRBV6-2/TRBV6-3|TRBJ2-3|TRBD2|NA
TGTGCCAGCAACCCCGATAGCGGGGGACCCACAGGGTCGTATTTT
CASNPDSGGPTGSYF
>TRBV7-8|TRBJ1-3|NA|few
TGTGCCAGCAGCCAATCTGAAAACACCATATATTTT
CASSQSENTIYF
>TRBV7-2|TRBJ2-5|NA|NA
TGTGCCAGCAGCTTCCCCAACAGTAGGGAGACCCAGTACTTC
CASSFPNSRETQYF
>TRBV27|TRBJ1-2|TRBD1|NA
TGTGCCAGCAGCCTGACAGGGGACCGCTACACCTTC
CASSLTGDRYTF
>TRBV5-5|TRBJ2-3|NA|few
TGTGCCAGCAGCTTGGAGGTCGCAACAGATACGCAGTATTTT
CASSLEVATDTQYF
>TRBV3-1/TRBV3-2|TRBJ1-6|NA|NA
TGTGCCAGCAGCCAAGAGGGGAATTCACCCCTCCACTTT
CASSQEGNSPLHF
>TRBV27|TRBJ1-6|TRBD1|NA
TGTGCCAGCACCTGGAGATTAGGGGGCGGTTCACCCCTCCACTTT
CASTWRLGGGSPLHF
>TRBV7-2|TRBJ2-7|NA|NA
TGTGCCAGCAGCCCCGGGCAGGGGGGCGCCCTGGGCGAGCAGTACTTC
CASSPGQGGALGEQYF
>TRBV2|TRBJ2-3|NA|NA
TGTGCCAGCAGGAAGGGAGCAGATACGCAGTATTTT
CASRKGADTQYF
>TRBV11-2|TRBJ2-7|TRBD2|NA
TGTGCCAGCAGCTTAGTGGCTAGCGGGACCTACGAGCAGTACTTC
CASSLVASGTYEQYF
>TRBV5-1|TRBJ2-7|TRBD2|NA
TGCGCCAGCAGCTTTTTGGGGGGGGACTCCTACGAGCAGTACTTC
CASSFLGGDSYEQYF
>TRBV11-3|TRBJ2-5|NA|NA
TGTGCCAGCAGGGAGGGAGAGACCCAGTACTTC
CASREGETQYF
>TRBV18|TRBJ2-4|NA|NA
TGTGCCAGCTCACCACCGGAGGCAGGGGCTTTAGCCAAAAACATTCAGTACTTC
CASSPPEAGALAKNIQYF
>TRBV5-4|TRBJ2-7|NA|NA
TGTGCCAGCAGCCCCGGAGGGTCGTTGGGATTTTACGAGCAGTACTTC
CASSPGGSLGFYEQYF
>TRBV24-1|TRBJ2-1|TRBD2|NA
TGTGCCACCAGTGATATAGCGGGGTATAACAATGAGCAGTTCTTC
CATSDIAGYNNEQFF
>TRBV6-6|TRBJ1-1|TRBD1|once
TGTGCCAGCAGTCCCACCCGGGACAGCCTCATGGGGAACACTGAAGCTTTCTTT
CASSPTRDSLMGNTEAFF
>TRBV19|TRBJ2-7|TRBD1|NA
TGTGCCAGTAGTATATCCCCCGGGACAGGGACCTACGAGCAGTACTTC
CASSISPGTGTYEQYF
>TRBV28|TRBJ2-2|NA|few
TGTGCCGTCCAGGGCGCGAACACCGGGGAGCTGTTTTTT
CAVQGANTGELFF